The rows below give T cell receptor beta chains drawn from one sample of a study of early T cells in non-severe SARS-CoV-2 infection. TCRdb reprocessed the 5' RACE reads via MiXCR and lists one record per CDR3 protein. The sample has some 36,000 distinct CDR3 sequences, about 6.3% seen once; the top ten hold about 5.9%. The sequencing sample was made of whole blood. These receptors were taken from an adult who was a healthcare worker with PCR-confirmed SARS-CoV-2 infection or an uninfected control (not recorded which). Both conserved end residues are part of each CDR3. The D gene is left open where the match is weak. Rows give clone size only sometimes, using once, few, many, or a class for an expanded clone.

medium-sized,TRBD1,TRBV7-9,TRBJ2-3,TGTGCCAGCAGCTCCTTAGACAGGGTTGGTGGGCAGTATTTT,CASSSLDRVGGQYF
.,.,TRBV7-9,TRBJ2-4,TGTGCCAGCAGCTTACGCTCCGATGGTGGCATTCAGTACTTC,CASSLRSDGGIQYF
.,.,TRBV14,TRBJ2-3,TGTGCCAGCAGCCAATTTGGGGTTGATACGCAGTATTTT,CASSQFGVDTQYF
few,.,TRBV7-2,TRBJ2-2,TGTGCCAGCAGCTTTTCGGCGGGGTCGAACACCGGGGAGCTGTTTTTT,CASSFSAGSNTGELFF
few,TRBD2,TRBV5-4,TRBJ2-1,TGTGCCAGCAGCCCCTTGACTAGCAGCAATGAGCAGTTCTTC,CASSPLTSSNEQFF
many,.,TRBV28,TRBJ2-5,TGTGCCAGCAGCCCCACAGGTCTCGGGCAGACCCAGTACTTC,CASSPTGLGQTQYF
few,TRBD1,TRBV19,TRBJ1-1,TGTGCCAGCAGCGCCGACAGGGGGATGGGTGAAGCTTTCTTT,CASSADRGMGEAFF
many,.,TRBV3-1,TRBJ1-2,TGTGCCAGCAGCCAAGCCACGGGTCCCCGCTACACCTTC,CASSQATGPRYTF
.,.,TRBV27,TRBJ1-2,TGTGCCAGCAGGCCCGAGGACATAGCTAACTATGGCTACACCTTC,CASRPEDIANYGYTF
few,TRBD2,TRBV14,TRBJ2-7,TGTGCCAGCAGCCGGACTAGCGGTCCCTACGAGCAGTACTTC,CASSRTSGPYEQYF
.,.,TRBV6-2/TRBV6-3,TRBJ2-7,TGTGCCAGCAGCTTTCACCCGTACGAGCAGTACTTC,CASSFHPYEQYF
many,.,TRBV9,TRBJ2-7,TGTGCCAGCAGCGGAGGACCAGACGCCTCCTACGAGCAGTACTTC,CASSGGPDASYEQYF
many,.,TRBV20-1,TRBJ2-7,TGCAGTGCTAGAGATCTTTCCGCCCATTCCCGCTCCTACGAGCAGTACTTC,CSARDLSAHSRSYEQYF
.,.,TRBV6-5,TRBJ2-1,TGTGCCAGCAGTTGGGGGATTCACTACTCCTACAATGAGCAGTTCTTC,CASSWGIHYSYNEQFF
many,.,TRBV7-9,TRBJ2-1,TGTGCCAGCAGCCTGATTAGCAGTGAGCAGTTCTTC,CASSLISSEQFF
few,.,TRBV29-1,TRBJ2-5,TGCAGCGTTGGCCAGAAGAAAGAGACCCAGTACTTC,CSVGQKKETQYF
few,TRBD2,TRBV29-1,TRBJ2-1,TGCAGCGTTGTAGGGCTAGCGGGAGCGTCATCCTACAATGAGCAGTTCTTC,CSVVGLAGASSYNEQFF
few,.,TRBV21-1,TRBJ2-7,TGTGCCAGCAGCAACTACGGGCGAGGGAGGGAGCAGTACTTC,CASSNYGRGREQYF
.,.,TRBV29-1,TRBJ2-5,TGCAGCGTTTCAGGTGTCGGGACCCAGTACTTC,CSVSGVGTQYF
few,.,TRBV12-3/TRBV12-4,TRBJ1-6,TGTGCCAGCAGAGCCCGGGACATAAGGACTTCACCCCTCCACTTT,CASRARDIRTSPLHF
many,.,TRBV19,TRBJ1-2,TGTGCCAGTAGCGTCGGGGGGCGCGGTGGCTACACCTTC,CASSVGGRGGYTF
.,.,TRBV5-1,TRBJ2-7,TGCGCCGGAAAACAGGGAGAGGAGCAGTACTTC,CAGKQGEEQYF
.,TRBD1,TRBV9,TRBJ2-1,TGTGCCAGCAGCGTAGGACAGGGGTACAATGAGCAGTTCTTC,CASSVGQGYNEQFF
.,.,TRBV12-3/TRBV12-4,TRBJ1-1,TGTGCCAGCAGCCCAGCCGGACGGGCGAACACTGAAGCTTTCTTT,CASSPAGRANTEAFF
many,.,TRBV7-6,TRBJ2-7,TGTGCCAGCAGCTTAGCCCCGGGGCCAGCGGACTCCTACGAGCAGTACTTC,CASSLAPGPADSYEQYF
many,TRBD2,TRBV20-1,TRBJ2-4,TGCAGTGCTAGCCCGCCGGGACTAGTTCTAACCAAAAACATTCAGTACTTC,CSASPPGLVLTKNIQYF
many,TRBD2,TRBV10-1,TRBJ2-7,TGCGCCAGCAAAACCGGGACTAGCGGGAGCAACGAGCAGTACTTC,CASKTGTSGSNEQYF
many,.,TRBV20-1,TRBJ2-7,TGCAGTGCAACGGGACAAGGGAGCTCCTACGAGCAGTACTTC,CSATGQGSSYEQYF
few,.,TRBV10-2,TRBJ2-3,TGCGCCAGCCATTTCTGGGAGCCAGATACGCAGTATTTT,CASHFWEPDTQYF
many,TRBD2,TRBV11-2,TRBJ2-1,TGTGCCAGCAGCCACGGGACTACCTCGAACAATGAGCAGTTCTTC,CASSHGTTSNNEQFF
many,TRBD1,TRBV29-1,TRBJ2-2,TGCAGCGTTGTACAGGGGGCCCTTAACACCGGGGAGCTGTTTTTT,CSVVQGALNTGELFF
many,.,TRBV6-2/TRBV6-3,TRBJ2-1,TGTGCCAGCAGTTACCTCAGCCTTGTCCAAGGGGCCGATGAGCAGTTCTTC,CASSYLSLVQGADEQFF
few,.,TRBV2,TRBJ2-3,TGTGCCAGCAGCCTCGACAGGGATACGCAGTATTTT,CASSLDRDTQYF
.,.,TRBV20-1,TRBJ1-4,TGCAGTGCTAGAGGACACCGCTCCTCTAATGAAAAACTGTTTTTT,CSARGHRSSNEKLFF